Listed below are T cell receptor beta chains from one sample, sequenced in a study of T cell responses to AZD1222 COVID-19 vaccine. The protocol was immunoSEQ multiplex PCR, while the TCRdb copy is restricted to in-frame clones and leaves out a portion. This sample has approximately 110,000 clones, with under 95% found just once. The sample was peripheral blood, taken on day 0 of AZD1222 vaccination. Receptor source: an adult in good health. CDR3s include the opening cysteine and the closing phenylalanine or tryptophan. Each record gives: clone size, D gene, V gene, J gene, CDR3 DNA, CDR3 protein. D genes are given only for firm matches. Not every row has a clone size; where given, it reads once, few, many or a size class.

size: .; D: TRBD1; V: TRBV5-1; J: TRBJ2-7; DNA: TGCGCCAGCAATCCCGGGACAGGGGCCTACGAGCAGTACTTC; CDR3: CASNPGTGAYEQYF
size: .; D: TRBD1; V: TRBV19; J: TRBJ1-1; DNA: TGTGCCAGTAGTAGGGAGCAGGGGGTGAACACTGAAGCTTTCTTT; CDR3: CASSREQGVNTEAFF
size: .; D: .; V: TRBV24-1; J: TRBJ2-1; DNA: TGTGCCACCAGTCGCTCCTACAATGAGCAGTTCTTC; CDR3: CATSRSYNEQFF
size: once; D: .; V: TRBV18; J: TRBJ1-2; DNA: TGTGCCAGCTCACCTGTAGACCTCTATGGCTACACCTTC; CDR3: CASSPVDLYGYTF
size: .; D: TRBD2; V: TRBV4-3; J: TRBJ2-7; DNA: TGCGCCAGCAGCCTAGGGACTAGCGGGGCCTACGAGCAGTACTTC; CDR3: CASSLGTSGAYEQYF
size: .; D: TRBD1; V: TRBV5-1; J: TRBJ1-4; DNA: TGCGCCAGCAGCTGGGGACAGGGAAGCGAAAAACTGTTTTTT; CDR3: CASSWGQGSEKLFF
size: .; D: TRBD1; V: TRBV10-3; J: TRBJ1-6; DNA: TGTGCCATCAGCGAGGGACAGGGGGCAAAGGGTTCACCCCTCCACTTT; CDR3: CAISEGQGAKGSPLHF
size: .; D: .; V: TRBV5-6; J: TRBJ1-6; DNA: TGTGCCAGCAGCTTCGACAGCAGGAATTCACCCCTCCACTTT; CDR3: CASSFDSRNSPLHF
size: .; D: .; V: TRBV28; J: TRBJ2-5; DNA: TGTGCCAGCAGCCGCCAAGAGACCCAGTACTTC; CDR3: CASSRQETQYF
size: .; D: .; V: TRBV25-1; J: TRBJ1-4; DNA: TGTGCCAGCAGTCCACCAGGTCGAGGGGGAACTAATGAAAAACTGTTTTTT; CDR3: CASSPPGRGGTNEKLFF
size: .; D: TRBD2; V: TRBV7-8; J: TRBJ2-1; DNA: TGTGCCAGCAGCTTAGCCGAGACTAGCAATAGTGAGCAGTTCTTC; CDR3: CASSLAETSNSEQFF
size: .; D: TRBD2; V: TRBV5-1; J: TRBJ2-1; DNA: TGCGCCAGCAGCTCAGGAACGGGGGGGTATTACAATGAGCAGTTCTTC; CDR3: CASSSGTGGYYNEQFF
size: once; D: .; V: TRBV19; J: TRBJ1-6; DNA: TGTGCCAGTAGTATAACAGAAAATTCACCCCTCCACTTT; CDR3: CASSITENSPLHF
size: .; D: .; V: TRBV18; J: TRBJ1-5; DNA: TGTGCCAGCTCACCGGGTAGGGATCAGCCCCAGCATTTT; CDR3: CASSPGRDQPQHF
size: .; D: .; V: TRBV5-3; J: TRBJ1-5; DNA: TGTGCCAGAAACGTTGAGGAATCCTGGAATCAGCCCCAGCATTTT; CDR3: CARNVEESWNQPQHF
size: .; D: .; V: TRBV4-3; J: TRBJ2-2; DNA: TGCGCCAGCAGCCGAGAAGCCCGGACCCTAAACACCGGGGAGCTGTTTTTT; CDR3: CASSREARTLNTGELFF
size: .; D: .; V: TRBV29-1; J: TRBJ2-2; DNA: TGCAGCGCCAACAGGGGGGGGAACACCGGGGAGCTGTTTTTT; CDR3: CSANRGGNTGELFF
size: .; D: .; V: TRBV2; J: TRBJ2-1; DNA: TGTGCCAGCAGTGCCAGCACCGCTGCCTACAATGAGCAGTTCTTC; CDR3: CASSASTAAYNEQFF
size: .; D: .; V: TRBV9; J: TRBJ2-7; DNA: TGTGCCAGCAGCGTAGACCCAGTCTACGAGCAGTACTTC; CDR3: CASSVDPVYEQYF
size: .; D: TRBD1; V: TRBV3-1/TRBV3-2; J: TRBJ1-2; DNA: TGTGCCAGCAGCCAAACTCGACAGGGGGCAGGGGGCTACACCTTC; CDR3: CASSQTRQGAGGYTF
size: .; D: .; V: TRBV16; J: TRBJ1-2; DNA: TGTGCCAGCAGCCACCCACGTGGGGGTTTTTCGGAGGGCTACACCTTC; CDR3: CASSHPRGGFSEGYTF
size: .; D: .; V: TRBV9; J: TRBJ1-2; DNA: TGTGCCAGCACCAGAGGGGGGAATTGGAACTATGGCTACACCTTC; CDR3: CASTRGGNWNYGYTF
size: .; D: .; V: TRBV7-2; J: TRBJ1-5; DNA: TGTGCCAGCAGCTTAGAGTTGTGGGGCGGTCAGCCCCAGCATTTT; CDR3: CASSLELWGGQPQHF
size: .; D: .; V: TRBV2; J: TRBJ2-5; DNA: TGTGCCAGCAGTGAACGGGGAACAGAGACCCAGTACTTC; CDR3: CASSERGTETQYF
size: .; D: TRBD1; V: TRBV5-4; J: TRBJ1-2; DNA: TGTGCCAGCAGCTTGGATCGGGACAGGGTGGTCTATGGCTACACCTTC; CDR3: CASSLDRDRVVYGYTF
size: .; D: .; V: TRBV7-2; J: TRBJ2-2; DNA: TGTGCCAGCAGCTTAAGGGTAGACACCGGGGAGCTGTTTTTT; CDR3: CASSLRVDTGELFF
size: .; D: TRBD1; V: TRBV14; J: TRBJ2-7; DNA: TGTGCCAGCAGCTACGCAGGGGGCTACGAGCAGTACTTC; CDR3: CASSYAGGYEQYF
size: .; D: .; V: TRBV6-5; J: TRBJ2-1; DNA: TGTGCCAGCAGTTACGGTCATGATTCTAATGAGCAGTTCTTC; CDR3: CASSYGHDSNEQFF
size: .; D: TRBD2; V: TRBV9; J: TRBJ2-1; DNA: TGTGCCAGCCGGCGGAGCGACGGACTAGCGGGAGCAAATGAGCAGTTCTTC; CDR3: CASRRSDGLAGANEQFF
size: .; D: .; V: TRBV3-1/TRBV3-2; J: TRBJ1-1; DNA: TGTGCCAGCAGCCAAGCCCCGTCAGGGTCGGCTTTCTTT; CDR3: CASSQAPSGSAFF
size: .; D: TRBD1; V: TRBV9; J: TRBJ2-7; DNA: TGTGCCAGCAGCGGCCCAACCGGGACAGGGGACTACGAGCAGTACTTC; CDR3: CASSGPTGTGDYEQYF
size: .; D: .; V: TRBV20-1; J: TRBJ2-1; DNA: TGCACCAAGGCAGGAATCAATGAGCAGTTCTTC; CDR3: CTKAGINEQFF
size: once; D: .; V: TRBV5-1; J: TRBJ1-1; DNA: TGCGCCAGCAGCTATGACCTGGTGGGGCAGGTTGAAGCTTTCTTT; CDR3: CASSYDLVGQVEAFF
size: .; D: TRBD1; V: TRBV5-5; J: TRBJ2-1; DNA: TGTGCCAGCAGCCTCACTACAGGGGATGAGCAGTTCTTC; CDR3: CASSLTTGDEQFF
size: .; D: .; V: TRBV27; J: TRBJ2-7; DNA: TGTGCCAGCAGTTTAGGAGGGTACGAGCAGTACTTC; CDR3: CASSLGGYEQYF